This T cell receptor beta chain was observed in a study of cytomegalovirus exposure and HLA in healthy donors (dated by TCRdb to 2016 to 2017). Study-level background: A later analysis indicated that the 110 or so validation repertoires were generated on the platform also employed for the approximately 700 repertoires of the first cohort. The study was designed to test whether signatures of past pathogen exposure could be identified by cataloging public T cell receptors. Besides the first cohort of hundreds of subjects, a separate validation cohort made up of about 120 different subjects was used. The study combined high-throughput TCR immunosequencing, statistical association of individual TCRs with disease status, and machine learning to predict cytomegalovirus infection status. The research as a whole found: The study listed approximately 150 TCR beta chains as associated with cytomegalovirus. It was suggested by the authors that the approach could potentially be generalized to other disease states and immunological phenotypes. A later analysis lacked HLA typing for the validation cohort, so it scored co-occurrence in that cohort across all 110 or so repertoires. Most TCR sequences were observed very rarely across donors, whereas some public TCRs were present in many individuals. In vitro tests confirmed that a few of the cytomegalovirus-associated TCR beta chains recognize cytomegalovirus antigens. Cytomegalovirus status was reported to be diagnosed by the classifier with high specificity and sensitivity in both the original and validation cohorts. Subsequent analysis determined that TCRs grouped into clusters in the first cohort also showed a tendency toward co-occurrence across the 130 or so validation repertoires, and 94% of cluster scores exceeded 0.

There are a few counts of this clone. Its target antigen remains unknown. No qualities accompany the bases; no much larger clone lies one base away. Within the sample, other DNA sequences also encode this same CDR3. Library preparation employed the immunoSEQ multiplex PCR assay. Processing in the source paper ran as follows. A statistical classification framework was built for diagnosing cytomegalovirus status from the catalog of TCR beta chain sequences. TCRdb holds this immuneACCESS table with in-frame rearrangements only. Some clones are missing; in checked studies, unresolved V genes explain under half, and the rest has no known cause. From that table come the V and J calls and clone size; the DNA was used to work out D and trimming. Across this sample there are about 150,000 clones, with 80% to 90% seen only once. The top ten clonotypes cover about a fifth of the sample. Taken from cysteine to phenylalanine, the CDR3 has 13 residues. Of all the DNA, just the CDR3 is kept, 39 bases in frame from base 1. The trim is 2 bases for V and 1 base for J, with a gap of 7 bases between the germline ends. The germline V gene specifies SGHRS as CDR1 and YFSETQ as CDR2.

Donors formed part of the validation cohort, which comprised 95 to 150 subjects and was distinct from the first cohort of several hundred subjects. The specimen sequenced was PBMCs. This clonotype was obtained from a young man in good health and CMV-seropositive. The rearrangement combines TRBV5-1 with TRBJ2-7; possibly the D gene is TRBD2, per 5 matching bases. The CDR3 sequence is CASSFGDSYEQYF. The bases are TGCGCCAGCAGCTTCGGGGATTCCTACGAGCAGTACTTC.